The sequence of this TCR beta chain was determined in a study of blood T cell repertoires in COVID-19. At the level of the study: PBMCs, B-cell-depleted T cells, or T cells provided the cDNA or gDNA that made up the material.

TCRdb's table, derived via immunoSEQ multiplex PCR, lists solely in-frame clones and lacks some. The table lists 100,000 or so clones, approximately 80% of them singletons. This CDR3 is built from 10 residues. The ends were cut back, 3 bases at V and 5 bases at J, with 2 bases in the middle. Germline V gene sequence: CDR1 DFQATT, CDR2 SNEGSKA (reference sequence). The sequenced material came from peripheral blood. The receptor was derived from a man aged 70-80 years with active or convalescent COVID-19. This sequence joins TRBV20-1 and TRBJ2-1; D gene uncertain. CDR3 residues: CSASNNEQFF. The CDR3 nucleotides are TGCAGTGCTAGCAACAATGAGCAGTTCTTC.